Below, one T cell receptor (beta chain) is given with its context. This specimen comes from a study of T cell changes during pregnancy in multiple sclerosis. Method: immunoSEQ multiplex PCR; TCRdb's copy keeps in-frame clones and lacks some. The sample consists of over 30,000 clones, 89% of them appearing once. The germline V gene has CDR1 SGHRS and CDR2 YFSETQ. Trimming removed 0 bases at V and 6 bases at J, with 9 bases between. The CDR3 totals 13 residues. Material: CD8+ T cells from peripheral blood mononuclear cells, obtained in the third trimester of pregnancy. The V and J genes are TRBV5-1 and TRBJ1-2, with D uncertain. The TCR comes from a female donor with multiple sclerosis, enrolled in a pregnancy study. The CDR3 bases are TGCGCCAGCAGCTTGGCCGAAACTCATGGCTACACCTTC. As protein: CASSLAETHGYTF.